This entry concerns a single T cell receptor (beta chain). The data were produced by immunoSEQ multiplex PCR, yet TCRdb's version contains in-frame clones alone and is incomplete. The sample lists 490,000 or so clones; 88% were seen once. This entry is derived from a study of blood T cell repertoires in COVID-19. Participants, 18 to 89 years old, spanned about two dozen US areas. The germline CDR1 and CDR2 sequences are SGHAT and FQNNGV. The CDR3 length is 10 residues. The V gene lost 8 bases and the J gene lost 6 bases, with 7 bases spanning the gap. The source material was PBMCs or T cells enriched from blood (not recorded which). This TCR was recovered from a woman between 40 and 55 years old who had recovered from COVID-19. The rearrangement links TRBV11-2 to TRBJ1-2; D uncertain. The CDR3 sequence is CASWENGYTF. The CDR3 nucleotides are TGTGCCAGCTGGGAGAATGGCTACACCTTC.